This entry concerns a single TCR beta chain. Time point here: patch test 2, 6 weeks after DPC sensitization. Treatment in this sample: therapeutic diphenylcyclopropenone sensitization with weekly scalp DPC. This record comes from a study of human T cells and chemical hapten exposure. From the RACE reads, TCRdb called clonotypes with MiXCR, one entry per CDR3 protein. The sample yields hundreds of thousands of distinct CDR3 sequences, about 6% seen once. Here the sequenced sample was whole blood, taken in connection with sensitization to the hapten diphenylcyclopropenone (DPC). The clonotype was recovered from a woman younger than 30 with alopecia areata. Some clones in this sample may be carry-over from other donors' samples.

In DNA form, the CDR3 reads TGTGCCAGCAGCTTAGCTTTGAAGAGACTAGCGGGGGTCTACATCTACAATGAGCAGTTCTTC. This translates into CASSLALKRLAGVYIYNEQFF. V usage is TRBV7-4 and J usage is TRBJ2-1; 12 bases agree with TRBD2. V lost 0 bases to trimming and J lost 3 bases; unmatched junction nucleotides: 15. The CDR3 consists of 21 residues. Germline-derived CDR1 and CDR2 are SGHVT and SQSDAQ.